Presented here are 32 T cell receptor beta chains from one specimen sequenced in a study of cytomegalovirus exposure and HLA in healthy donors. 60 Vbeta and 13 Jbeta primers were used in PCR. Produced via immunoSEQ multiplex PCR; TCRdb's table is partial and in-frame only. Here the sample table reports 200,000 to 250,000 clones. Sequenced input: PBMCs. The receptors were gathered from a young woman in good health and CMV-seropositive.

The chain combines TRBV7-8 with TRBJ1-5; 9 bases line up with TRBD1. Trimming at V came to 5 bases and at J to 5 bases, leaving 10 bases not matched to a gene. The CDR3 loop spans 16 amino acids. Germline CDR1 reads SGHVS; CDR2 reads FQNEAQ. The CDR3 DNA reads as TGTGCCAGCAGCCCCTCGGTGGACAGGGGTTATCAGCCCCAGCATTTT. Protein sequence: CASSPSVDRGYQPQHF.

The chain employs TRBV10-3 and TRBJ2-5; 8 bases line up with TRBD1. The better agreement between TRBJ2-7 and the DNA end casts doubt on the J call. The CDR3 runs 16 residues. Per the germline V gene, CDR1 is ENHRY and CDR2 is SYGVKD. The CDR3 coding sequence is TGTGCCGCGTCGCCTACTTCAGGGACAGGATCGTACGAGCAGTACTTC. Translation gives CAASPTSGTGSYEQYF.

The chain joins TRBV4-2 to TRBJ2-5, with 10 bases fitting TRBD2. CDR1 is LGHNA and CDR2 is YNFKEQ in the germline V gene. This CDR3 is built from 17 residues. V shed 3 bases and J 3 bases; nucleotides not matched to a gene: 10. CDR3 coding DNA: TGTGCCAGCAGCCACGGAAGGGGAGCGGGGGGGGAAGAGACCCAGTACTTC. Translated, it gives CASSHGRGAGGEETQYF.

This sequence joins TRBV5-5 and TRBJ2-7, with D perhaps matching TRBD2 (6 bases). The CDR3 is 15 residues long. Trimming cost V 2 bases and J 1 base, with 13 bases left between them. Per the germline V gene, CDR1 is SGHKS and CDR2 is YYEKEE (reference sequence). CDR3: CASSLGPGGSYEQYF. The CDR3 region has the DNA TGTGCCAGCAGCTTAGGTCCTGGAGGGTCCTACGAGCAGTACTTC.

The V call is TRBV9, the J call TRBJ1-1, with 7 bases fitting TRBD1. Germline V gene sequence: CDR1 SGDLS, CDR2 YYNGEE. This CDR3 contains 14 residues. Trimming cost V 2 bases and J 1 base; bases outside gene matches: 2. The CDR3 nucleotides are TGTGCCAGCAGCGTGGGACAGACGAACACTGAAGCTTTCTTT. Protein: CASSVGQTNTEAFF.

CDR3 region: CASSPIITDISTDTQYF. CDR3 sequence (DNA): TGTGCCAGCTCACCAATTATTACAGACATTAGCACAGATACGCAGTATTTT. The genes are TRBV18 and TRBJ2-3, with unresolved D. The CDR3 is 17 residues long. In germline, CDR1 is KGHSH, CDR2 LQKENI. Trimming left V 2 bases short and J 0 bases short, with 15 bases between. Using reference TRBV18 and TRBJ2-3 for the parts outside the CDR3, the full variable domain is NAGVMQNPRHLVRRRGQEARLRCSPMKGHSHVYWYRQLPEEGLKFMVYLQKENIIDESGMPKERFSAEFPKEGPSILRIQQVVRGDSAAYFCASSPIITDISTDTQYFGPGTRLTVL.

The rearrangement links TRBV9 to TRBJ1-6, with D tentatively TRBD1 (5 bases). CDR1 is SGDLS and CDR2 is YYNGEE in the germline V gene. Trimming took off 4 bases at V and 9 bases at J, with 20 bases between the two ends. This CDR3 contains 16 residues. CDR3 residues: CASSPRIQGYGSPLHF. CDR3 nucleotide sequence: TGTGCCAGCAGCCCCCGGATTCAGGGTTATGGTTCACCCCTCCACTTT.

The chain carries TRBV10-1 and TRBJ2-7, with TRBD2 matching over 7 bases. Losses at the gene ends were 2 bases for V and 5 bases for J; bases not matched to a gene: 15. This CDR3 contains 17 residues. The V gene's germline CDR1 is WNHNN and CDR2 SYGVQD (reference sequence). Written as DNA, the CDR3 is TGCGCCAGCAGTGAGAATCCCATGGCGGGGGATTTCAACGAGCAGTACTTC. Translated: CASSENPMAGDFNEQYF.

The genes are TRBV7-2 and TRBJ2-5, with D possibly being TRBD2 (5 bases). The germline V gene encodes CDR1 SGHTA and CDR2 FQGNSA. The CDR3 has 14 residues. Deletions cut 5 bases from V and 7 bases from J, with 17 bases between. CDR3 nucleotide sequence: TGTGCCAGCAGCCCCGGGGTGGAATTGGGGACCCAGTACTTC. Translation: CASSPGVELGTQYF.

The CDR3 bases are TGCGCCAGCAGCAATACAGGGGGCGACTATGGCTACACCTTC. This gives the protein CASSNTGGDYGYTF. The chain links TRBV5-1 to TRBJ1-2, with 9 bases identical to TRBD1. The germline CDR1 and CDR2 sequences are SGHRS and YFSETQ. J was trimmed by 3 bases and V by 4 bases; bases with no gene match: 4. The CDR3 is 14 residues long.

The J gene is TRBJ2-7, the V gene TRBV7-6; 7 positions match TRBD1. This CDR3 contains 15 residues. Per germline, CDR1 SGHVS and CDR2 FNYEAQ. Losses at the gene ends were 1 base for V and 0 bases for J; bases not matched to a gene: 3. The CDR3 reads CASSLGGQSSYEQYF. The CDR3 DNA is TGTGCCAGCAGCTTAGGGGGACAGAGCTCCTACGAGCAGTACTTC.

The chain employs TRBV10-3 and TRBJ2-5; 9 nucleotides agree with TRBD2. Germline trimming cut 6 bases from V and 5 bases from J; bases unmatched to any gene: 10. CDR3 length equals 15 residues. CDR1 and CDR2 from the germline V gene are ENHRY and SYGVKD. As DNA, the CDR3 is TGTGCCATCAGCACTCTAGCGGGACCGAGGGAGACCCAGTACTTC. Its protein is CAISTLAGPRETQYF.

The V gene is TRBV5-1, the J gene TRBJ2-1, with 12 bases fitting TRBD2. This CDR3 has 15 residues. Germline V CDR1 and CDR2: SGHRS, YFSETQ. V lost 5 bases and J lost 7; bases outside the gene matches: 7. The CDR3, as DNA: TGCGCCAGCAGAATGACTAGCGGGAGTTGGAATGAGCAGTTCTTC. As protein: CASRMTSGSWNEQFF.

This rearrangement joins TRBV25-1 to TRBJ1-5; TRBD1 matches 8 bases. Germline V gene sequence: CDR1 MGHDK, CDR2 SYGVNS. The CDR3 is made up of 14 amino acids. The V gene end was trimmed by 3 bases and the J gene end by 6 bases; junction bases not matched to a gene: 4. CDR3 in DNA: TGTGCCAGCAGTGACTCAGGGGGCGGTCAGCCCCAGCATTTT. This translates into CASSDSGGGQPQHF.

The chain links TRBV4-3 to TRBJ2-3, with a tentative D call TRBD1 (5 bases). Germline V gene data show CDR1 as LGHNA and CDR2 as YSLEER. The length of the CDR3 is 14 residues. V gave up 2 bases and J gave up 4 bases, with 10 bases separating them. CDR3 nucleotides: TGCGCCAGCAGCCAAATCCAGGGATCAGATACGCAGTATTTT. Residues: CASSQIQGSDTQYF.

The CDR3 nucleotides are TGTGCCTGGGTCAGGGGGGAGTACTATGGCTACACCTTC. Translated, it gives CAWVRGEYYGYTF. J is TRBJ1-2 and V is TRBV30; 7 bases align to TRBD1. This CDR3 comprises 13 residues. Germline V CDR1 and CDR2: GTSNPN, SVGIG (reference sequence). V lost 5 bases to trimming and J lost 3 bases; unmatched junction nucleotides: 6. The variable domain in full, completed from reference TRBV30 and TRBJ1-2, reads SQTIHQWPATLVQPVGSPLSLECTVEGTSNPNLYWYRQAAGRGLQLLFYSVGIGQISSEVPQNLSASRPQDRQFILSSKKLLLSDSGFYLCAWVRGEYYGYTFGSGTRLTVV.

The chain is built from TRBV2 and TRBJ2-7; 9 bases match TRBD1. The CDR3 sequence is 14 residues long. With 4 bases clipped from V and 2 bases from J, the junction kept 3 bases outside the gene matches. Germline CDR1 and CDR2: SNHLY and FYNNEI. The CDR3 DNA reads TGTGCCAGCAGTGGACAGGGGGTGACCTACGAGCAGTACTTC. Translation: CASSGQGVTYEQYF. Variable domain in full (rest from reference TRBV2 and TRBJ2-7): EPEVTQTPSHQVTQMGQEVILRCVPISNHLYFYWYRQILGQKVEFLVSFYNNEISEKSEIFDDQFSVERPDGSNFTLKIRSTKLEDSAMYFCASSGQGVTYEQYFGPGTRLTVT.

The chain couples TRBV7-2 to TRBJ1-5, with D possibly matching TRBD1 (5 bases). Trimming shortened V by 5 bases and J by 0 bases, and 11 bases separated the two germline ends. The germline CDR1 and CDR2 sequences are SGHTA and FQGNSA. This CDR3 is 15 amino acids long. The CDR3: CASSLDSVSNQPQHF. The DNA for the CDR3 is TGTGCCAGCAGCCTCGACAGCGTTAGCAATCAGCCCCAGCATTTT.

The chain couples TRBV28 to TRBJ2-1; the D is unclear. The ends were cut back, 4 bases at V and 3 bases at J, with 10 bases in the middle. The CDR3 has 14 amino acids. Germline V gene lookup returns CDR1 MDHEN and CDR2 SYDVKM. DNA of the CDR3: TGTGCCAGCAGTTACGAAAACAGCTACAATGAGCAGTTCTTC. Protein sequence: CASSYENSYNEQFF. The full variable domain, rest sourced from reference TRBV28 and TRBJ2-1, is DVKVTQSSRYLVKRTGEKVFLECVQDMDHENMFWYRQDPGLGLRLIYFSYDVKMKEKGDIPEGYSVSREKKERFSLILESASTNQTSMYLCASSYENSYNEQFFGPGTRLTVL.

The chain is built from TRBV15 and TRBJ2-1; 7 nucleotides match TRBD2. The V gene's germline CDR1 is LNHNV and CDR2 YYDKDF (reference sequence). With 0 bases clipped from V and 4 bases from J, the junction kept 6 bases outside the gene matches. The CDR3 sequence is 16 residues long. The DNA of the CDR3 is TGTGCCACCAGCAGAGAAAAGGGAGGGCTTTACAATGAGCAGTTCTTC. It yields the protein CATSREKGGLYNEQFF. The complete variable domain, with remaining parts taken from reference TRBV15 and TRBJ2-1, reads DAMVIQNPRYQVTQFGKPVTLSCSQTLNHNVMYWYQQKSSQAPKLLFHYYDKDFNNEADTPDNFQSRRPNTSFCFLDIRSPGLGDTAMYLCATSREKGGLYNEQFFGPGTRLTVL.

This chain connects TRBV15 to TRBJ2-1; 10 nucleotides match TRBD2. V was pared by 5 bases and J by 6 bases, with 13 bases of the junction left unmatched. The CDR3 is 17 residues long. Germline V lookup: CDR1 LNHNV, CDR2 YYDKDF (reference sequence). The CDR3 loop reads CATSSHVLAGVTNEQFF. The CDR3 bases are TGTGCCACCAGCTCTCACGTCCTAGCGGGAGTGACCAATGAGCAGTTCTTC.

CDR3 sequence reads: CATSRGYTEAFF. CDR3 DNA sequence: TGTGCCACCTCCCGGGGTTACACTGAAGCTTTCTTT. The chain joins TRBV28 to TRBJ1-1; D remains ambiguous. Germline lookup yields CDR1 MDHEN and CDR2 SYDVKM. The CDR3 extends over 12 amino acids. With 10 bases removed from V and 3 bases from J, the gap between germline ends came to 12 bases. Using reference TRBV28 and TRBJ1-1 for the parts outside the CDR3, the full variable domain is DVKVTQSSRYLVKRTGEKVFLECVQDMDHENMFWYRQDPGLGLRLIYFSYDVKMKEKGDIPEGYSVSREKKERFSLILESASTNQTSMYLCATSRGYTEAFFGQGTRLTVV.

This rearrangement joins TRBV5-1 to TRBJ1-2; maybe TRBD1 (6 bases). Germline V lookup: CDR1 SGHRS, CDR2 YFSETQ. CDR3 length: 13 amino acids. The V gene lost 0 bases and the J gene lost 7 bases, with 10 bases spanning the gap. CDR3: CASSLAGVGGYTF. Here the CDR3 DNA reads TGCGCCAGCAGCTTGGCAGGGGTTGGTGGCTACACCTTC.

This chain links TRBV7-9 with TRBJ2-1; 9 bases agree with TRBD2. Per the germline V gene, CDR1 is SEHNR and CDR2 is FQNEAQ (reference sequence). The CDR3 length is 15 residues. V dropped 7 bases and J dropped 4; count of bases not matched to a gene: 8. CDR3 coding DNA: TGTGCCAGCAACCAACTAGCGGGTGGATACAATGAGCAGTTCTTC. Protein: CASNQLAGGYNEQFF.

The chain is built from TRBV2 and TRBJ1-4; 7 bases map to TRBD1. The germline CDR1 and CDR2 sequences are SNHLY and FYNNEI. The CDR3 loop spans 14 amino acids. V trimming: 6 bases; J trimming: 8 bases; junction bases outside the gene matches: 9. As DNA, the CDR3 is TGTGCCAGCAGGAATCAGGGGGAGGTCGAAAAACTGTTTTTT. Its translation: CASRNQGEVEKLFF.

The chain carries TRBV5-6 and TRBJ1-1; the D is unclear. This CDR3 has 14 residues. The V gene lost 0 bases and the J gene lost 1 base, with 7 bases spanning the gap. Per the germline V gene, CDR1 is SGHDT and CDR2 is YYEEEE. The CDR3 bases are TGTGCCAGCAGCTTGGCTGCAGGGAACACTGAAGCTTTCTTT. Translation: CASSLAAGNTEAFF.

V and J are TRBV5-1 and TRBJ1-6; 10 positions agree with TRBD1. This CDR3 spans 18 amino acids. The J segment lost 2 bases and the V segment lost 4 bases, leaving 9 bases of the junction unmatched. Germline lookup yields CDR1 SGHRS and CDR2 YFSETQ. The CDR3 DNA follows: TGCGCCAGCAGCCGCACAGGACAGGGGGGGACCTATAATTCACCCCTCCACTTT. It codes for CASSRTGQGGTYNSPLHF. The full variable domain, its missing parts supplied by reference TRBV5-1 and TRBJ1-6, is KAGVTQTPRYLIKTRGQQVTLSCSPISGHRSVSWYQQTPGQGLQFLFEYFSETQRNKGNFPGRFSGRQFSNSRSEMNVSTLELGDSALYLCASSRTGQGGTYNSPLHFGNGTRLTVT.

The rearrangement joins TRBV30 to TRBJ1-2, with unresolved D. Germline loops: CDR1 GTSNPN, CDR2 SVGIG (reference sequence). The V and J ends lost 0 bases and 2 bases respectively, with 7 bases between them. The CDR3 loop spans 13 amino acids. The DNA of the CDR3 is TGTGCCTGGAGTGTCCGGGGAAACTATGGCTACACCTTC. Amino acids: CAWSVRGNYGYTF.

This rearrangement joins TRBV7-2 to TRBJ2-5; 7 bases are shared with TRBD1. The closer fit of TRBJ2-7 to the DNA end suggests the J call may be wrong. CDR1 is SGHTA and CDR2 is FQGNSA in the germline V gene. The CDR3 is made up of 15 amino acids. The CDR3 reads CASSPGAGGYYEQYF. CDR3 coding DNA: TGTGCCAGCAGCCCCGGGGCAGGGGGTTACTACGAGCAGTACTTC.

The rearrangement links TRBV18 to TRBJ2-2, with 10 bases identical to TRBD2. The junction had 4 bases not matched to a gene; V was cut back by 5 bases and J by 7 bases. Germline CDR1 and CDR2: KGHSH and LQKENI. The CDR3 spans 14 residues. CDR3 amino acids: CASSRLAGDGELFF. The DNA for the CDR3 is TGTGCCAGCTCAAGGCTAGCGGGAGACGGGGAGCTGTTTTTT.

The chain combines TRBV30 with TRBJ2-5; 10 bases fit TRBD1. The end of the DNA fits TRBJ2-7 better, so the J call may be wrong. This CDR3 has 14 residues. Germline V gives CDR1 GTSNPN, CDR2 SVGIG (reference sequence). The DNA of the CDR3 is TGTGCCTGGAGACGTCGACAGGGGGCTTACGAGCAGTACTTC. Its protein is CAWRRRQGAYEQYF.

CDR3 in amino acids: CASSILGQGTYGYTF. The CDR3 DNA follows: TGTGCCAGCTCAATTCTCGGACAGGGGACCTATGGCTACACCTTC. This chain joins TRBV7-9 and TRBJ1-2; 9 bases map to TRBD1. From germline, CDR1 is SEHNR and CDR2 FQNEAQ (reference sequence). The CDR3 covers 15 residues. After removal of 8 bases from V and 4 bases from J, the junction contained 11 bases not matched to a gene.